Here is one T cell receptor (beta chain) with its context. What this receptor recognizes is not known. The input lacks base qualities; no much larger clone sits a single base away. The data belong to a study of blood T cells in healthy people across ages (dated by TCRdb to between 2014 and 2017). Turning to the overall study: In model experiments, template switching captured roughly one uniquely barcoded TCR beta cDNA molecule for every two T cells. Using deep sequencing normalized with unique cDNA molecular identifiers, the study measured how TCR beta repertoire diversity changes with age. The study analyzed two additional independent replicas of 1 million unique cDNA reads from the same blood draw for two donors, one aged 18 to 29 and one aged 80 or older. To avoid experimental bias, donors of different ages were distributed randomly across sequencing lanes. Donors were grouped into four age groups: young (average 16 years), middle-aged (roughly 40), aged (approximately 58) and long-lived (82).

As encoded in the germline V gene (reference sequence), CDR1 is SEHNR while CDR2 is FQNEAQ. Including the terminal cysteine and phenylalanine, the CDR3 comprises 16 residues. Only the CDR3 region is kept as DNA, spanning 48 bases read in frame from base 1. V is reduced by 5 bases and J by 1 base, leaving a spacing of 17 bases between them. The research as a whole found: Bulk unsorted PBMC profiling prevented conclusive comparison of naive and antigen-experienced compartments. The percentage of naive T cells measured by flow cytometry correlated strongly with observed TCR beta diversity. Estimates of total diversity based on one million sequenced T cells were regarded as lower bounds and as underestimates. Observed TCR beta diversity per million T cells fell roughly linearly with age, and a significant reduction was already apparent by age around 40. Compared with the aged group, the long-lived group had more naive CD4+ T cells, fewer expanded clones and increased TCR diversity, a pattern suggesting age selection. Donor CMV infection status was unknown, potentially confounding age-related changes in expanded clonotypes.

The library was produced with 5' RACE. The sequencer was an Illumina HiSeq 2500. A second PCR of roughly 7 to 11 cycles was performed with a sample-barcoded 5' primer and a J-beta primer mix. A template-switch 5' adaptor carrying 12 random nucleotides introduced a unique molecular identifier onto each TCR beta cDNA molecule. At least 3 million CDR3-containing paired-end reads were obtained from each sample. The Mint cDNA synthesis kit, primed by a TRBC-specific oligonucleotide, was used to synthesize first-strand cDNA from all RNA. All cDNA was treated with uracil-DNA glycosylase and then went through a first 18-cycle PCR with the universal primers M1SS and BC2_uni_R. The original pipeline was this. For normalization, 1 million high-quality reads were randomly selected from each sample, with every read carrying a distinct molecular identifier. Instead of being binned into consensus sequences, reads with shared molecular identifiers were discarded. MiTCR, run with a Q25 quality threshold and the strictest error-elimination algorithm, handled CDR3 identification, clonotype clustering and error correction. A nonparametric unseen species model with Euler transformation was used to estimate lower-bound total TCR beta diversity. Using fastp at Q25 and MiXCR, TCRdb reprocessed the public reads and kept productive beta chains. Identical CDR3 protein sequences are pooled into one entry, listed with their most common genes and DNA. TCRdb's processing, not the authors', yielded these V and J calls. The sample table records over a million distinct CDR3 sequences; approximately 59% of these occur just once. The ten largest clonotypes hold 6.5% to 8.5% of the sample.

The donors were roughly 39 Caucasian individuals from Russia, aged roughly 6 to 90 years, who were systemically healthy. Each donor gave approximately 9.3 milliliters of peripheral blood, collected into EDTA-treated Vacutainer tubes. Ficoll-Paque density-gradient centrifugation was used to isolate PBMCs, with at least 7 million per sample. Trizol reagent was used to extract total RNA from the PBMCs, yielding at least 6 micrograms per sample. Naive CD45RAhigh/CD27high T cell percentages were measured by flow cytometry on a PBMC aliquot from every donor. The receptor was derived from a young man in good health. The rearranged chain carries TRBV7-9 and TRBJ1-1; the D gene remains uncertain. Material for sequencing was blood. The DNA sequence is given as TGTGCCAGCAGCCTACCTTGGACCGCGGGGAACACTGAAGCTTTCTTT. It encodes CASSLPWTAGNTEAFF.